The source of this T cell receptor beta chain is a study of T-cell reconstitution after alpha-beta-depleted transplantation in children. The authors prepared the TCRbeta library with unique molecular identifiers. TCRdb fed the PCR reads into MiXCR, producing one record per CDR3 protein. The table has over 550,000 distinct CDR3 sequences, about 11% seen once; the top ten hold less than 4.5%. This clonotype has a count of ten or more. V shed 1 base, J shed 0 bases, and the junction held 8 bases outside the gene matches. The CDR3 has 20 residues. Germline loops: CDR1 SGHVS, CDR2 FNYEAQ. V usage is TRBV7-6 and J usage is TRBJ2-1; 14 bases fit TRBD2. Sequencing used PBMCs from the stem cell graft donor, obtained from the stem cell graft. The sequence was collected from a human donor who donated a stem cell graft to a child with acute myeloid leukemia. CDR3: CASSLVFGLAGGASYNEQFF. In DNA, the CDR3 is TGTGCCAGCAGCTTAGTATTTGGACTAGCGGGAGGAGCCTCCTACAATGAGCAGTTCTTC.